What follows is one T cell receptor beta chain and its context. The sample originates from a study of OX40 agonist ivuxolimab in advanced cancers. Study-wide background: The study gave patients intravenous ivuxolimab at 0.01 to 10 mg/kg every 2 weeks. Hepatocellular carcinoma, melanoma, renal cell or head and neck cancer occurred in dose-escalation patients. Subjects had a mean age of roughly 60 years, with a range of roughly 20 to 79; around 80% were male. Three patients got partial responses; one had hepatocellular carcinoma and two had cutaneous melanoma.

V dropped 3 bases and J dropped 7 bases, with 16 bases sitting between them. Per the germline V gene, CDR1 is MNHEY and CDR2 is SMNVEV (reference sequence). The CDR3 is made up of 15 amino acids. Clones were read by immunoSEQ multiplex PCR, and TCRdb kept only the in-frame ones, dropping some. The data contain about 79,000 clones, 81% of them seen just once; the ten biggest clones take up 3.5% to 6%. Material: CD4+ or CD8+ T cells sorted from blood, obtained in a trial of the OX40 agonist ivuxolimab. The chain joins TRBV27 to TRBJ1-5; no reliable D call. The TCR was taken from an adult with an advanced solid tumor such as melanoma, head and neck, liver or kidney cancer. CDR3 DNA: TGTGCCAGCAGTTTGGTAGGTGGGTTAGGGCAGCCCCAGCATTTT. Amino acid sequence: CASSLVGGLGQPQHF.